Below, 26 T cell receptor beta chains from the same sample are listed, as sequenced in a study of blood T cell repertoires in COVID-19. Here immunoSEQ multiplex PCR was the method, and the copy in TCRdb shows in-frame clones only, minus some. This sample yields about 190,000 clones, of which less than 85% are seen a single time; about 3.5% belongs to the top ten. Sequencing input: PBMCs or T cells enriched from blood (not recorded which). The origin of the receptors is a woman under 40 who had recovered from COVID-19.

The chain links TRBV4-2 to TRBJ1-6; no reliable D call. CDR1 LGHNA and CDR2 YNFKEQ come from the germline V gene. The CDR3 totals 16 residues. The V and J ends lost 1 base and 5 bases respectively, with 12 bases between them. The CDR3 coding sequence is TGTGCCAGCAGCCAAGTTCTTGGGCAGAATAATTCACCCCTCCACTTT. This codes for CASSQVLGQNNSPLHF.

The rearrangement joins TRBV28 to TRBJ1-2; no definite D call. V lost 1 base and J lost 5, with 8 bases in between. Germline CDR1 and CDR2: MDHEN and SYDVKM. This CDR3 comprises 13 residues. CDR3 in amino acids: CASSLSGLYGYTF. CDR3 bases: TGTGCCAGCAGTTTATCAGGCCTTTATGGCTACACCTTC.

The V and J genes are TRBV15 and TRBJ1-3; TRBD1 matches at 10 bases. V shed 6 bases, J shed 4 bases, and the junction held 6 bases outside the gene matches. There are 15 residues in the CDR3. Germline values: CDR1 LNHNV, CDR2 YYDKDF (reference sequence). CDR3 coding DNA: TGTGCCACCAGTGGCGACAGGGGGCCAGGAAACACCATATATTTT. This gives the protein CATSGDRGPGNTIYF. Drawing the rest from reference TRBV15 and TRBJ1-3, the complete variable domain is DAMVIQNPRYQVTQFGKPVTLSCSQTLNHNVMYWYQQKSSQAPKLLFHYYDKDFNNEADTPDNFQSRRPNTSFCFLDIRSPGLGDTAMYLCATSGDRGPGNTIYFGEGSWLTVV.

This clone occurred once. CDR3 protein: CASSASPGTGNEQFF. The CDR3 DNA sequence: TGTGCCAGTAGCGCCAGTCCCGGGACAGGGAATGAGCAGTTCTTC. The chain couples TRBV19 to TRBJ2-1, with 9 positions matching TRBD1. After removal of 6 bases from V and 7 bases from J, the junction contained 10 bases not matched to a gene. CDR3 length: 15 residues. Germline V gene sequence: CDR1 LNHDA, CDR2 SQIVND (reference sequence).

This rearrangement joins TRBV28 to TRBJ1-2, with D possibly TRBD1 on 5 matching bases. Germline V gives CDR1 MDHEN, CDR2 SYDVKM. V dropped 5 bases and J dropped 3 bases, with 19 bases sitting between them. The CDR3 is 16 residues long. CDR3 loop: CASSQGGRIPYYGYTF. CDR3 in DNA: TGTGCCAGCAGTCAGGGAGGCAGAATACCTTACTATGGCTACACCTTC.

This clone showed up just a few times. The J gene is TRBJ2-7, the V gene TRBV12-3 or TRBV12-4; TRBD1 matches at 7 bases. Trimming removed 3 bases from V and 5 bases from J; junction bases left unmatched: 4. This CDR3 has 13 amino acids. Written as DNA, the CDR3 is TGTGCCAGCAGTTTTTACAGGGGCAACGAGCAGTACTTC. Amino acids: CASSFYRGNEQYF.

The chain has TRBV7-2 and TRBJ2-1; 8 bases fit TRBD2. Germline V gene lookup returns CDR1 SGHTA and CDR2 FQGNSA. This CDR3 is 16 amino acids long. J was trimmed by 4 bases and V by 3 bases; bases with no gene match: 8. CDR3 in DNA: TGTGCCAGCAGCTTGCTGTCTAGCGGGTATTACAATGAGCAGTTCTTC. Its translation: CASSLLSSGYYNEQFF.

The chain uses TRBV2 and TRBJ1-2; D call uncertain. From germline, CDR1 is SNHLY and CDR2 FYNNEI. V lost 0 bases and J 8 bases, leaving 16 bases between the germline ends. The CDR3 is 15 residues long. The chain's CDR3 is CASSEALGGLWGYTF. DNA of the CDR3: TGTGCCAGCAGTGAAGCGTTAGGAGGGCTATGGGGCTACACCTTC.

The genes are TRBV19 and TRBJ1-1; 10 nucleotides agree with TRBD1. The J segment lost 6 bases and the V segment lost 5 bases, leaving 9 bases of the junction unmatched. This CDR3 has 15 amino acids. Germline CDR1 LNHDA, CDR2 SQIVND (reference sequence). CDR3 amino acids: CASSAPGQGFSEAFF. CDR3 nucleotides: TGTGCCAGTAGTGCCCCGGGACAGGGGTTTTCTGAAGCTTTCTTT.

Written as DNA, the CDR3 is TGTGCCAGCACCCCGGGGTCATTAGGACTCAAGGCAGGGGGGCAGTACTTC. This codes for CASTPGSLGLKAGGQYF. The chain uses TRBV28 and TRBJ2-7; 7 positions match TRBD1. The CDR3 loop spans 17 amino acids. Germline V gene sequence: CDR1 MDHEN, CDR2 SYDVKM. Losses at the gene ends were 7 bases for V and 9 bases for J; bases not matched to a gene: 24.

This clone was seen only a few times. The chain has TRBV28 and TRBJ2-7, with a weak D call TRBD1 (5 bases). This CDR3 is 14 amino acids long. Trimming left V 8 bases short and J 2 bases short, with 16 bases between. From germline, CDR1 is MDHEN and CDR2 SYDVKM. The CDR3 DNA follows: TGTGCCAGCTCCCCAAGGGGAAGAGCCTACGAGCAGTACGTC. Protein sequence: CASSPRGRAYEQYV.

This sequence joins TRBV11-2 and TRBJ2-3, with D perhaps TRBD2 (6 bases). Germline V gene data show CDR1 as SGHAT and CDR2 as FQNNGV. V shed 0 bases and J shed 4 bases, with 20 bases lying between them. The length of the CDR3 is 18 residues. This CDR3 is CASSLDPRGSLAPDTQYF. CDR3 DNA sequence: TGTGCCAGCAGCTTAGATCCACGGGGGTCTCTCGCCCCAGATACGCAGTATTTT.

The chain links TRBV9 to TRBJ2-1; 12 bases align to TRBD2. The trim removed 3 bases at V and 9 bases at J, leaving 10 bases unmatched. Germline lookup yields CDR1 SGDLS and CDR2 YYNGEE. The CDR3 is 16 residues long. The CDR3 sequence: CASSAQRTSGMGEQFF. The DNA for the CDR3 is TGTGCCAGCAGCGCACAACGGACTAGCGGGATGGGTGAGCAGTTCTTC.

The rearrangement joins TRBV28 to TRBJ2-2; tentatively, D is TRBD2 (5 bases). The CDR3 totals 11 residues. Germline V gives CDR1 MDHEN, CDR2 SYDVKM. Trimming took off 6 bases at V and 8 bases at J, with 7 bases between the two ends. The CDR3 coding sequence is TGTGCCAGCAGGGAGGTGGGGGAGCTGTTTTTT. This translates into CASREVGELFF.

This CDR3 is CASSWTSGSYEQYF. The CDR3 region has the DNA TGTGCCAGCAGTTGGACTAGCGGGAGCTACGAGCAGTACTTC. This rearrangement joins TRBV6-5 to TRBJ2-7, with 13 bases lining up with TRBD2. Germline V gene data show CDR1 as MNHEY and CDR2 as SVGAGI. The CDR3 is made up of 14 amino acids. Unmatched junction bases numbered 0, after V lost 4 bases and J lost 3 bases.

The rearrangement uses TRBV11-3 and TRBJ2-7; TRBD2 matches 7 bases. The trim removed 3 bases at V and 3 bases at J, leaving 8 bases unmatched. CDR1 SGHNT and CDR2 YENEEA come from the germline V gene. CDR3 length: 15 residues. The DNA of the CDR3 is TGTGCCAGCAGCTTTAGGGCGGGAGTAGGCTACGAGCAGTACTTC. Translating it yields CASSFRAGVGYEQYF.

The rearrangement joins TRBV7-2 to TRBJ2-3; no clear D gene. V was cut by 5 bases and J by 2 bases, with 8 bases left in between. The CDR3 extends over 13 amino acids. In germline, CDR1 is SGHTA, CDR2 FQGNSA. Here the CDR3 DNA reads TGTGCCAGCAGCCCACAGCACACAGATACGCAGTATTTT. Translating it yields CASSPQHTDTQYF.

This clone occurred once. The chain combines TRBV5-1 with TRBJ1-2; tentative D call: TRBD1 (5 bases). Deletions cut 3 bases from V and 7 bases from J, with 25 bases between. This CDR3 has 17 residues. Germline loops: CDR1 SGHRS, CDR2 YFSETQ. The CDR3 bases are TGCGCCAGCAGCTCCCCGCCGGGACTCGACCGGCTTCTTGGCTACACCTTC. Protein: CASSSPPGLDRLLGYTF.

The V gene is TRBV6-2 or TRBV6-3, the J gene TRBJ2-5; 13 bases line up with TRBD2. The CDR3 loop spans 16 amino acids. Germline values: CDR1 MNHEY, CDR2 SVGEGT. Losses at the gene ends were 2 bases for V and 4 bases for J; bases not matched to a gene: 4. CDR3 region: CASSYPGLAGAETQYF. In DNA, the CDR3 is TGTGCCAGCAGTTACCCCGGACTAGCGGGGGCAGAGACCCAGTACTTC.

V and J are TRBV3-1 (or the pseudogene TRBV3-2) and TRBJ2-1; 12 nucleotides line up with TRBD2. The CDR3 totals 15 residues. The V gene's germline CDR1 is LGHDT and CDR2 YNNKEL (reference sequence). V trimming: 4 bases; J trimming: 8 bases; junction bases outside the gene matches: 6. CDR3 in DNA: TGTGCCAGCAGCCCCGGGACTAGCGGGTTCGATGAGCAGTTCTTC. It yields the protein CASSPGTSGFDEQFF.

The chain links TRBV28 to TRBJ2-3, with D tentatively TRBD1 (5 bases). Germline assignment: CDR1 MDHEN and CDR2 SYDVKM. Trimming shortened V by 5 bases and J by 7 bases, and 7 bases separated the two germline ends. The CDR3 runs to 11 residues. The CDR3 sequence is CASSAGHTQYF. CDR3 nucleotide sequence: TGTGCCAGCAGTGCAGGGCATACGCAGTATTTT.

The chain has TRBV28 and TRBJ1-2, with D possibly TRBD1 on 5 matching bases. The CDR3 runs 14 residues. Germline-derived CDR1 and CDR2 are MDHEN and SYDVKM. Trimming removed 7 bases at V and 4 bases at J, with 16 bases between. This CDR3 reads CASTTAGYGYGYTF. The CDR3 DNA sequence: TGTGCCAGCACAACGGCAGGGTACGGCTATGGCTACACCTTC.

The genes are TRBV30 and TRBJ2-7; TRBD2 agrees at 9 bases. The junction had 5 bases not matched to a gene; V was cut back by 2 bases and J by 6 bases. Per the germline V gene, CDR1 is GTSNPN and CDR2 is SVGIG (reference sequence). CDR3 length: 13 amino acids. In nucleotides, the CDR3 is TGTGCCTGGAGTCCTAGCGGGGTCTCCGAGCAGTACTTC. It specifies CAWSPSGVSEQYF.

The chain has TRBV11-2 and TRBJ1-1; 7 bases match TRBD1. This CDR3 has 14 amino acids. J lost 5 bases, V lost 5 bases, and 8 bases had no gene match. Germline values: CDR1 SGHAT, CDR2 FQNNGV. The CDR3 nucleotides read TGTGCCAGCAGCGCGATACAGGGGAGGACTGAAGCTTTCTTT. Translated, it gives CASSAIQGRTEAFF.

The V gene is TRBV28, the J gene TRBJ1-1; 10 positions agree with TRBD1. Germline CDR1 and CDR2: MDHEN and SYDVKM. The CDR3 has 14 amino acids. The V gene end was trimmed by 6 bases and the J gene end by 1 base; junction bases not matched to a gene: 2. The CDR3 reads CASRGQGRNTEAFF. For the CDR3, the DNA is TGTGCCAGCAGGGGACAGGGGCGGAACACTGAAGCTTTCTTT.

The gene calls are TRBV7-6 and TRBJ1-2; tentative D call: TRBD1 (5 bases). The V gene lost 2 bases and the J gene lost 8 bases, with 15 bases spanning the gap. CDR3 length: 14 amino acids. Per the germline V gene, CDR1 is SGHVS and CDR2 is FNYEAQ. CDR3 protein: CASSLLSGAGGYTF. The CDR3, as DNA: TGTGCCAGCAGCTTACTTAGCGGGGCAGGAGGCTACACCTTC.